The clone carrying this TCR beta chain appeared once. With a much larger clone just one base away, this may be a read error. This sample is part of a study of Graves' ophthalmopathy and Graves' hyperthyroidism. About the study: Stable hyperthyroidism was defined by absence of ophthalmopathy within 18 months of follow-up.

Amplified TCR beta CDR3 regions were obtained using RNA transcripts as template. After a first-round RT-PCR with HTBI primers, a second-round multiplex PCR was run. One entry per CDR3 protein, called by TCRdb with MiXCR from the multiplex PCR reads. The data show around 1.1 million distinct CDR3 sequences, about 40% seen once. Only newly diagnosed hyperthyroidism patients aged 18 to 65, with under 2 months' duration, were enrolled. Uncontrolled infections, pregnancy, lactation or other autoimmune diseases led to patient exclusion. This receptor was taken from an adult man with Graves' hyperthyroidism. Sequenced material: peripheral blood or thyroid tissue (not recorded which).

The CDR3 reads CASSSRGLGGEKLFF. DNA of the CDR3: TGTGCCAGCAGCTCACGGGGGTTGGGCGGTGAAAAACTGTTTTTT. The chain recombines TRBV7-9 with TRBJ1-4; D might be TRBD1 (5 bases). This CDR3 region has 15 residues. The ends were cut back, 4 bases at V and 7 bases at J, with 16 bases in the middle. Germline CDR1 and CDR2: SEHNR and FQNEAQ (reference sequence).